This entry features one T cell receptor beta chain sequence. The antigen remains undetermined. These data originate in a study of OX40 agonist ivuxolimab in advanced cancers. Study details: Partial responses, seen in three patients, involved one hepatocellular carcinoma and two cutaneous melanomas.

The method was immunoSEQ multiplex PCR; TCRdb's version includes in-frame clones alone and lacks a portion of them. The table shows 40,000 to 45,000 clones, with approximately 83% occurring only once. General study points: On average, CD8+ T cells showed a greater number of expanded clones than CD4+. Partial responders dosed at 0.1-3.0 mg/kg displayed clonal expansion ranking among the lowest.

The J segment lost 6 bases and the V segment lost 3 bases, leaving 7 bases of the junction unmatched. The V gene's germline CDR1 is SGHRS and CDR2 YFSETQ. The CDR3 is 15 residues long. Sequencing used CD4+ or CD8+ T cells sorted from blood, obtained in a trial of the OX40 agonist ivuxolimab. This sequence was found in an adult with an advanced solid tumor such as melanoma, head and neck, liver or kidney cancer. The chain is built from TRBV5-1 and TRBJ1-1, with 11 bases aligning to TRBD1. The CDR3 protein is CASSWGGGQGAEAFF. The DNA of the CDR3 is TGCGCCAGCAGCTGGGGCGGGGGACAGGGGGCTGAAGCTTTCTTT.